Listed here are 28 T cell receptor beta chains from one sample, sequenced in a study of cytomegalovirus exposure and HLA in healthy donors. The PCR made use of 60 Vbeta and 13 Jbeta primers. The protocol was immunoSEQ multiplex PCR, while the TCRdb copy is restricted to in-frame clones and leaves out a portion. The data contain roughly 55,000 clones, around 81% of them seen just once; the ten biggest clones take up over 2%. Sequenced material: PBMCs. Receptors originate from a boy between 10 and 17 years old in good health and CMV-seropositive.

The chain is built from TRBV13 and TRBJ2-3; D remains ambiguous. CDR3 length: 13 amino acids. Trimming cost V 0 bases and J 6 bases, with 7 bases left between them. CDR1 PRHDT and CDR2 FYEKMQ come from the germline V gene (reference sequence). In DNA form, the CDR3 reads TGTGCCAGCAGCTTAGGGCCGCGGGATACGCAGTATTTT. It specifies CASSLGPRDTQYF.

The chain employs TRBV5-1 and TRBJ2-7; D is uncertain. The CDR3 runs to 12 residues. Germline-derived CDR1 and CDR2 are SGHRS and YFSETQ. V was clipped by 3 bases and J by 6 bases, with 10 bases between them. In DNA form, the CDR3 reads TGCGCCAGCAGCTCCCCCTCGGGCGAGCAGTACTTC. Its translation is CASSSPSGEQYF.

This clone was seen only once. The rearrangement joins TRBV5-8 to TRBJ2-2; no clear D gene. Germline V lookup: CDR1 SGHTS, CDR2 YDEGEE. This CDR3 spans 13 amino acids. V was pared by 2 bases and J by 7 bases, with 9 bases between. Here the CDR3 reads CASSFLQVGELFF. The DNA of the CDR3 is TGTGCCAGCAGCTTTCTTCAGGTCGGGGAGCTGTTTTTT.

The rearrangement uses TRBV7-6 and TRBJ2-2; D is uncertain. The length of the CDR3 is 13 residues. Trimming took off 2 bases at V and 7 bases at J, with 8 bases between the two ends. Germline CDR1 SGHVS, CDR2 FNYEAQ. CDR3 nucleotides: TGTGCCAGCAGCTTATTTGAGAACGGGGAGCTGTTTTTT. It translates to CASSLFENGELFF.

The gene calls are TRBV5-6 and TRBJ1-5; D is unresolved. Trimming took 2 bases from V and 2 from J, leaving 8 bases between them. The CDR3 totals 14 residues. Germline CDR1 is SGHDT and CDR2 is YYEEEE. The CDR3 DNA sequence: TGTGCCAGCAGCTTATTGGCACGCAATCAGCCCCAGCATTTT. Its protein product is CASSLLARNQPQHF.

This clone was observed once. This CDR3 is CASRLGGGTDTQYF. The DNA of the CDR3 is TGTGCCAGCAGGCTGGGGGGGGGCACAGATACGCAGTATTTT. This chain joins TRBV7-9 and TRBJ2-3; 7 bases line up with TRBD2. J lost 1 base, V lost 6 bases, and 4 bases had no gene match. Germline V lookup: CDR1 SEHNR, CDR2 FQNEAQ (reference sequence). The CDR3 spans 14 residues.

This clone has a handful of counts. The genes are TRBV14 and TRBJ1-6; D may be TRBD1 (6 bases). V lost 3 bases, J lost 7 bases, and 22 bases lay in between. Germline V CDR1 and CDR2: SGHDN, FVKESK. The CDR3 is 18 residues long. CDR3 in DNA: TGTGCCAGCAGCCATCCCGGAAGAGGGGGGGCGCCGAATTCACCCCTCCACTTT. Encoded protein: CASSHPGRGGAPNSPLHF.

The chain employs TRBV4-2 and TRBJ2-5; 8 bases match TRBD2. Germline CDR1 and CDR2: LGHNA and YNFKEQ. V was clipped by 1 base and J by 5 bases; unmatched bases: 9. This CDR3 is 16 amino acids long. The CDR3, as DNA: TGTGCCAGCAGCCAAGTTTCGGGACTAGGGAGTGAGACCCAGTACTTC. Encoded protein: CASSQVSGLGSETQYF.

This clone showed up just once. This sequence joins TRBV4-1 and TRBJ2-5, with 14 bases lining up with TRBD2. V lost 2 bases to trimming and J lost 1 base; unmatched junction nucleotides: 9. This CDR3 has 19 residues. Germline lookup yields CDR1 MGHRA and CDR2 YSYEKL. CDR3 in amino acids: CASSQFPGTSGGPQETQYF. DNA of the CDR3: TGCGCCAGCAGCCAATTTCCCGGGACTAGCGGGGGACCCCAAGAGACCCAGTACTTC.

In its sample, this clone was seen a few times. This chain links TRBV7-9 with TRBJ1-2; 10 nucleotides match TRBD1. The V and J ends lost 5 bases and 3 bases, in that order; junction bases with no gene match: 18. The CDR3 loop spans 19 amino acids. Germline lookup yields CDR1 SEHNR and CDR2 FQNEAQ (reference sequence). CDR3 DNA sequence: TGTGCCAGCAGCCAAAGGGGGACAGGGGAAGAAGGTCGGGACTATGGCTACACCTTC. Protein: CASSQRGTGEEGRDYGYTF.

The chain has TRBV6-5 and TRBJ1-2; 8 bases are shared with TRBD1. The germline CDR1 and CDR2 sequences are MNHEY and SVGAGI. CDR3 size: 14 residues. V trimming: 0 bases; J trimming: 5 bases; junction bases outside the gene matches: 2. This CDR3 reads CASSYSTGGYGYTF. In DNA form, the CDR3 reads TGTGCCAGCAGTTACTCCACAGGGGGGTATGGCTACACCTTC.

The chain recombines TRBV7-2 with TRBJ2-1; D call uncertain. Germline CDR1 reads SGHTA; CDR2 reads FQGNSA. The CDR3 is 15 amino acids. Trimming took 1 base from V and 0 from J, leaving 7 bases between them. CDR3 in amino acids: CASSLEAASYNEQFF. In DNA, the CDR3 is TGTGCCAGCAGCTTAGAGGCGGCCTCCTACAATGAGCAGTTCTTC.

The chain combines TRBV4-1 with TRBJ2-7, with D hard to call. CDR1 and CDR2 from the germline V gene are MGHRA and YSYEKL. CDR3 length: 8 residues. The DNA of the CDR3 is TGCGCCAGCAGCCAAGATCCGGTC. Translated: CASSQDPV.

The chain couples TRBV6-6 to TRBJ2-7, with D possibly matching TRBD2 (5 bases). Germline loops: CDR1 MNHNY, CDR2 SVGAGI (reference sequence). V shed 5 bases and J shed 6 bases, with 14 bases lying between them. The CDR3 contains 13 residues. The CDR3 spells CASSPISRGEQYF. The DNA for the CDR3 is TGTGCCAGCAGTCCGATCTCCCGGGGCGAGCAGTACTTC.

The V call is TRBV9, the J call TRBJ2-5; 9 bases are shared with TRBD2. V lost 0 bases, J lost 4 bases, and 7 bases stayed unmatched. The CDR3 has 16 residues. Germline CDR1 and CDR2: SGDLS and YYNGEE. CDR3 coding DNA: TGTGCCAGCAGCGTAGATGTTAGCGGGGGAAGAGAGACCCAGTACTTC. Translated, it gives CASSVDVSGGRETQYF.

The chain carries TRBV19 and TRBJ2-2, with 8 bases lining up with TRBD2. The germline V gene encodes CDR1 LNHDA and CDR2 SQIVND (reference sequence). The CDR3 is 15 residues long. Losses at the gene ends were 3 bases for V and 4 bases for J; bases not matched to a gene: 4. The CDR3 nucleotides are TGTGCCAGTAGTATCCCCCTAGCGGGCACCGGGGAGCTGTTTTTT. Amino acid sequence: CASSIPLAGTGELFF.

CDR3 in amino acids: CASSQSGGDFDGYTF. CDR3 sequence (DNA): TGCGCCAGCAGCCAATCAGGGGGCGACTTTGATGGCTACACCTTC. The V gene is TRBV4-1, the J gene TRBJ1-2, with 8 nucleotides matching TRBD1. CDR1 and CDR2 from the germline V gene are MGHRA and YSYEKL. The CDR3 is 15 amino acids. J gave up 6 bases and V 2 bases, and 8 bases lay outside the gene matches.

This clone showed up just once. V gene TRBV27 combines with J gene TRBJ2-5; D might be TRBD1 (5 bases). The CDR3 runs to 14 residues. The V gene lost 2 bases and the J gene lost 2 bases, with 9 bases spanning the gap. Germline V gene lookup returns CDR1 MNHEY and CDR2 SMNVEV (reference sequence). CDR3 coding DNA: TGTGCCAGCAGTTTAGCCAGGGCACAAGAGACCCAGTACTTC. Its protein product is CASSLARAQETQYF.

The CDR3: CASSPQGGELFF. The CDR3 region has the DNA TGTGCCAGCAGTCCACAGGGCGGGGAGCTGTTTTTT. J is TRBJ2-2 and V is TRBV7-8; D perhaps matches TRBD1 (6 bases). The CDR3 has 12 residues. Germline CDR1 reads SGHVS; CDR2 reads FQNEAQ. V was trimmed by 6 bases and J by 7 bases, leaving 9 bases between them.

This rearrangement joins TRBV27 to TRBJ2-7, with unresolved D. This CDR3 has 15 residues. The germline V gene encodes CDR1 MNHEY and CDR2 SMNVEV (reference sequence). With 0 bases removed from V and 0 bases from J, the gap between germline ends came to 9 bases. The CDR3 is CASSLSPELSYEQYF. The CDR3 bases are TGTGCCAGCAGTTTATCGCCTGAGCTCTCCTACGAGCAGTACTTC.

This rearrangement joins TRBV7-2 to TRBJ2-5; TRBD1 might be the D (7 bases). The DNA end lines up better with TRBJ2-7; the J call may be wrong. Germline CDR1 and CDR2: SGHTA and FQGNSA. This CDR3 is built from 14 residues. CDR3 sequence reads: CASSPGGSSYEQYF. CDR3 bases: TGTGCCAGCAGCCCAGGGGGGTCCTCCTACGAGCAGTACTTC.

The CDR3 nucleotides are TGTGCCAGCAGCGAGTGGACAGGGGCGAACACAGATACGCAGTATTTT. Its protein is CASSEWTGANTDTQYF. The chain combines TRBV13 with TRBJ2-3, with 9 bases aligning to TRBD1. Germline CDR1 and CDR2: PRHDT and FYEKMQ (reference sequence). The V segment lost 5 bases and the J segment 2 bases; nucleotides outside the gene matches: 8. The CDR3 is 16 residues long.

The chain joins TRBV19 to TRBJ2-7; TRBD1 aligns across 9 bases. The CDR3 runs to 16 residues. V lost 1 base and J lost 6; bases outside the gene matches: 10. CDR1 and CDR2 (germline): LNHDA, SQIVND (reference sequence). CDR3 loop: CASSIGLRTGETEQYF. The CDR3 DNA is TGTGCCAGTAGTATAGGTCTCCGGACAGGGGAAACCGAGCAGTACTTC.

This clone was recorded a few times. V is TRBV2 and J is TRBJ2-7; TRBD1 might be the D (6 bases). V was pared by 8 bases and J by 6 bases, with 20 bases between. Germline V lookup: CDR1 SNHLY, CDR2 FYNNEI. CDR3 length: 14 amino acids. CDR3 DNA sequence: TGTGCCAGCGCAGGGGTCGTCAGGCTGGGCGAGCAGTACTTC. It is translated as CASAGVVRLGEQYF.

This clone appeared a few times. Here the CDR3 reads CASSQSGTRSSYEQYF. The DNA of the CDR3 is TGCGCCAGCAGCCAATCCGGGACTCGAAGCTCCTACGAGCAGTACTTC. The chain joins TRBV4-1 to TRBJ2-7; D may be TRBD2 (6 bases). The V end lost 2 bases, the J end lost 0 bases, and 14 bases lay between the germline ends. CDR3 length: 16 residues. Germline values: CDR1 MGHRA, CDR2 YSYEKL.

A word on this clone: One end of the junction is discordant with germline, which a read error may explain. The same CDR3 is also encoded by other DNA sequences in this sample. The chain links TRBV6-6 to TRBJ1-4; D unresolved. This CDR3 has 12 amino acids. From germline, CDR1 is MNHNY and CDR2 SVGAGI (reference sequence). In DNA, the CDR3 is TGCGCCAGCGGAGCCTTTGGGGAAAAACTGTTTTTT. It yields the protein CASGAFGEKLFF.

This clone was counted a single time. Germline and junction disagree at one end, which may indicate a read error. This rearrangement joins TRBV11-2 to TRBJ1-2; tentative D call: TRBD1 (6 bases). The CDR3 is 11 amino acids. The germline gives CDR1 SGHAT, CDR2 FQNNGV. The CDR3: CASSLVMGQSF. The CDR3 bases are TGTGCCAGCAGCTTAGTAATGGGACAAAGCTTC.

The rearrangement joins TRBV11-2 to TRBJ1-5; weak D call: TRBD1 (5 bases). The CDR3 totals 12 residues. The V end was cut by 0 bases, the J end by 11 bases, with 8 bases between. Germline CDR1 is SGHAT and CDR2 is FQNNGV. The CDR3 region is CASSLDRGTQHF. The CDR3 DNA reads TGTGCCAGCAGCTTAGATAGGGGTACCCAGCATTTT.